This record looks at one T cell receptor (beta chain) sequence and its context. This record belongs to a study of blood T cell repertoires in COVID-19. Study in general: Acute-phase and convalescent COVID-19 samples originated in the United States, Italy and Spain. Sources were T cells, B-cell-depleted T cells, or PBMCs; the material itself was cDNA or gDNA.

The CDR3 length is 15 residues. Germline CDR1 and CDR2: SNHLY and FYNNEI. Unmatched junction bases numbered 5, after V lost 3 bases and J lost 2 bases. Seattle patients were enrolled during active infection and followed longitudinally. Sequenced by immunoSEQ multiplex PCR; TCRdb stores in-frame clones only, minus some. The profile shows about 390,000 clones, approximately 89% of them singletons. The chain carries TRBV2 and TRBJ2-5, with 8 bases fitting TRBD2. The specimen was peripheral blood. This TCR was sampled from a woman aged 55-70 years with COVID-19, enrolled during active disease. CDR3 nucleotide sequence: TGTGCCAGCAGTGACAGTAGCGGGGATCAAGAGACCCAGTACTTC. Translating gives CASSDSSGDQETQYF.